This T cell receptor (beta chain) was retrieved from a study of tumor and adjacent non-tumor tissue in lung cancer. The table lists this clonotype with a count of one. Germline is not matched at one junction end, which may reflect a read error. This sample's RNA came from whole unsorted tissue. The normal lung tissue was taken more than 3 cm from the tumor edge. TCRbeta libraries were built with three rounds of nested PCR, modified from ARM-PCR. TCRdb recomputed calls from the multiplex PCR reads with MiXCR, one row per CDR3 protein. The sample comprises around 76,000 distinct CDR3 sequences, over 65% of which are singletons, and around 40% rests with the top ten. The CDR3 length is 16 residues. CDR1 is SGHNT, CDR2 YENEEA, per germline.

The V call is TRBV11-3, the J call TRBJ1-1; D unresolved. Specimen: distant non-tumor lung tissue. The TCR comes from a man between 65 and 79 years old with non-small cell lung cancer. CDR3 nucleotide sequence: TGTGCCAGCAGCATCCGAGAAAGAACCCTGAACAATGAAGCTTTCTTT. It encodes CASSIRERTLNNEAFF.